This TCR beta chain was captured in a study of blood T cell repertoires in COVID-19. This clone is labeled as medium-sized. The data were produced by immunoSEQ multiplex PCR, yet TCRdb's version contains in-frame clones alone and is incomplete. Here the sample spans 63,000 or so clones, roughly 77% being singletons. The germline V gene has CDR1 MGHRA and CDR2 YSYEKL. Trimming removed 0 bases at V and 1 base at J, with 7 bases between. CDR3 length equals 15 residues. The sequenced sample was peripheral blood. The chain couples TRBV4-1 to TRBJ1-5; a possible D gene is TRBD1 (5 bases). The sequence was obtained from a human donor in a cohort sampled during active COVID-19. CDR3 region: CASSQDQGSNQPQHF. CDR3 sequence (DNA): TGCGCCAGCAGCCAAGATCAGGGAAGCAATCAGCCCCAGCATTTT.